This entry is about one T cell receptor beta chain. No antigen is known for it. Base quality data are lacking; no much larger clone is found one base away. Every donor was a healthy Caucasian. Using Miltenyi CD45RO+ enrichment and human naive T-cell isolation kits, memory (CD45RO+) and naive T cells were isolated from PBMC. The receptor library was made with 5' RACE. TCRdb lists the instrument as Illumina HiSeq 2000. A universal primer binding site was added through template switching, and the final cDNA carried a unique molecular identifier so that TCR cDNA molecules could be counted accurately. Specific primers in the conserved constant-segment region were used to synthesize first-strand cDNA for TCR alpha and beta chains. To control for contamination, every cDNA library was double barcoded, receiving both a SMART-Mk sample barcode and Illumina barcodes. Two successive PCR steps introduced TruSeq adapter sequences along with Illumina sample barcodes. Sequencing of the TCR alpha and beta cDNA libraries was done on the Illumina HiSeq platform using custom primers. From the authors' description of their analysis: MiGEC processed the raw reads to extract unique molecular identifiers, while MiXCR was used to determine the CDR3 positions. For each individual, recombination models were inferred using an EM algorithm with the repgenHMM and IGoR tools. Shared clonotype analysis was performed with the tcR package in R, normalizing sharing by the product of cloneset sizes. Out-of-frame nonproductive sequences were analyzed to study raw recombination free of thymic and clonal selection effects. The raw public data were reprocessed by TCRdb itself: fastp quality trimming at Q25, MiXCR clonotype calling, in-frame beta chains only. Rows merge per CDR3 protein into single entries with the most common DNA and genes. TCRdb, not the original authors, processed these V and J calls. The sample records about 240,000 distinct CDR3 sequences, under 12% of which are singletons. The ten largest account for less than 12% of the sample.

Reading from cysteine to phenylalanine, the CDR3 counts 9 amino acids. The read is trimmed to its CDR3 DNA, 27 bases read in frame from base 1. The V and J ends are trimmed by 4 bases and 7 bases, leaving 4 bases between them. From a lookup of the germline V gene (reference sequence), CDR1 and CDR2 are DFQATT and SNEGSKA. This sample is drawn from a study of identical twins (TCRdb year 2016). For context, the study as a whole: To test whether fetal clonotypes persist, the study used deep sequencing on TCR alpha and beta repertoires from monozygotic twins, unrelated adults of various ages, and cord blood. Replicate twin experiments were performed at different times using different library preparation protocols to rule out contamination. The study at large found these results: A weaker excess of twin sharing was found in beta out-of-frame sequences because the signal-to-noise ratio was lowered by fewer shared sequences. Invariant T cells such as MAIT and iNKT could partly confound zero-insertion analyses, although diverse VJ usage argued against such confounding for most clonotypes. In monozygotic twins, out-of-frame TCR alpha sharing was systematically underestimated by recombination models, although the models agreed with sharing between unrelated individuals. Compared with coincidental sharing between unrelated individuals, out-of-frame TCR alpha sequences shared between twins showed an excess of sequences with low generation probability. Because the same donors could not be followed over many years, conclusions were based on cross-sectional statistical analysis. Abundant cord blood beta clonotypes carried fewer insertions; young adult naive repertoires showed a weaker similar trend, while memory repertoires showed none.

The sample was memory T cells sorted from blood. In light of the paper, this sample's cell subset or site label describes: CD45RO+ enriched T cells. The clonotype originates from a man in his fifties or sixties in good health. The sequence is built from TRBV20-1 and TRBJ2-5, with the identity of the D gene unclear. The CDR3 amino acid sequence is: CSAKGTQYF. The base sequence is TGCAGTGCTAAAGGGACCCAGTACTTC.